This T cell receptor (beta chain) stems from a study of shared clonotypes between healthy human individuals. General study results and limits: Some naive CD4 clonotypes, around 5%, turned up in common across a few donors.

The deep-level immunoSEQ assay was used. Profiled with immunoSEQ multiplex PCR; TCRdb holds only in-frame clones, not every one. The sample holds roughly 2 million clones; 95% are singletons and the top ten take 0.1% to 0.15%. CDR1 and CDR2 (germline): MDHEN, SYDVKM. This CDR3 contains 18 residues. With V trimmed by 5 bases and J by 3 bases, 12 bases remained unmatched. This clone has just one count. Its antigen is not known. The source material was naive CD4+ T cells sorted from blood. The sample's subset: CD45RA+ positively selected. This chain joins TRBV28 and TRBJ2-3, with 12 bases matching TRBD1. The source of this sequence is a man between 18 and 35 years old in good health. The CDR3 protein is CASSIPPGQGAKTDTQYF. CDR3 DNA sequence: TGTGCCAGCAGTATCCCTCCGGGACAGGGGGCGAAGACAGATACGCAGTATTTT.